These T cell receptor beta chains were read from a single sample in a study of Graves' ophthalmopathy and Graves' hyperthyroidism. TCRdb used MiXCR to reprocess the multiplex PCR reads, holding one entry per CDR3 protein. The repertoire holds about 400,000 distinct CDR3 sequences, with about 17% as singletons. Input material: peripheral blood. The receptors stem from a woman between 18 and 29 years old with Graves' ophthalmopathy. Both conserved end residues are part of each CDR3. D genes are given only for firm matches. Size tells how often a clone was seen (once, few, many) or the class of an expanded clone, and some rows leave it out.

clone size | CDR3 length | J gene | D gene | V gene | CDR3 protein | CDR3 DNA
NA | 14 | TRBJ1-5 | NA | TRBV20-1 | CSALVGVRAQPQHF | TGCAGTGCTCTAGTTGGCGTGAGGGCCCAGCCCCAGCATTTT
many | 13 | TRBJ2-5 | NA | TRBV19 | CATSPGNEETQYF | TGTGCCACCAGCCCCGGGAACGAAGAGACCCAGTACTTC
many | 16 | TRBJ1-5 | NA | TRBV6-2/TRBV6-3 | CASSFIDRPKNQPQHF | TGTGCCAGCAGTTTCATTGACAGACCAAAAAATCAGCCCCAGCATTTT
NA | 15 | TRBJ1-6 | TRBD1 | TRBV6-2/TRBV6-3 | CASSPGTGEYSPLHF | TGTGCCAGCAGCCCCGGGACAGGGGAATATTCACCCCTCCACTTT
NA | 13 | TRBJ1-6 | NA | TRBV6-2/TRBV6-3 | CASSYYRNSPLHF | TGTGCCAGCAGTTACTACAGAAATTCACCCCTCCACTTT
few | 16 | TRBJ2-7 | TRBD2 | TRBV9 | CARPSGTSGGAYEQYF | TGTGCCAGACCCTCCGGGACTAGCGGGGGGGCCTACGAGCAGTACTTC
many | 14 | TRBJ1-1 | NA | TRBV18 | CASSPPGTESEAFF | TGTGCCAGCTCACCACCCGGAACGGAATCTGAAGCTTTCTTT
many | 14 | TRBJ2-7 | TRBD2 | TRBV10-1 | CASIKRGEIYEQYF | TGCGCCAGCATTAAGCGGGGGGAGATCTACGAGCAGTACTTC
many | 17 | TRBJ2-4 | NA | TRBV6-5 | CASSYGSADLAKNIQYF | TGTGCCAGCAGTTACGGGTCCGCAGACCTAGCCAAAAACATTCAGTACTTC
few | 16 | TRBJ2-2 | TRBD1 | TRBV4-1 | CASSQGGQGYTGELFF | TGCGCCAGCAGCCAGGGGGGACAGGGCTACACCGGGGAGCTGTTTTTT
many | 16 | TRBJ2-3 | TRBD1 | TRBV20-1 | CSARDRGRPSTDTQYF | TGCAGTGCTAGAGATAGGGGGCGACCCTCCACAGATACGCAGTATTTT
many | 13 | TRBJ1-5 | NA | TRBV30 | CAWSHGDGQPQHF | TGTGCCTGGAGTCATGGGGATGGCCAGCCCCAGCATTTT
many | 16 | TRBJ2-2 | NA | TRBV9 | CASGTSSLAGSGELFF | TGTGCCAGCGGAACCTCCTCCCTTGCGGGGTCCGGGGAGCTGTTTTTT
many | 12 | TRBJ2-7 | NA | TRBV9 | CASSVEESEQYF | TGTGCCAGCAGCGTAGAAGAGAGCGAGCAGTACTTC
many | 14 | TRBJ2-7 | NA | TRBV11-2 | CASSLGTARYEQYF | TGTGCCAGCAGCTTAGGGACAGCCCGCTACGAGCAGTACTTC
many | 16 | TRBJ2-5 | TRBD2 | TRBV7-2 | CASSLGRNGGVETQYF | TGTGCCAGCAGCTTAGGGAGGAACGGGGGGGTTGAGACCCAGTACTTC
many | 14 | TRBJ1-1 | NA | TRBV6-5 | CASSYSGSRAEAFF | TGTGCCAGCAGTTACTCGGGTTCTAGGGCTGAAGCTTTCTTT
many | 13 | TRBJ1-6 | NA | TRBV11-2 | CASSSTTHSPLHF | TGTGCCAGCAGCAGTACGACCCATTCACCCCTCCACTTT
many | 14 | TRBJ1-1 | TRBD1 | TRBV7-2 | CASRPNRGEGVAFF | TGTGCCAGCAGACCAAACAGGGGTGAGGGAGTAGCTTTCTTT
many | 11 | TRBJ1-3 | NA | TRBV7-9 | CASIPMGDTYF | TGTGCCAGCATCCCCATGGGGGACACATATTTT
many | 14 | TRBJ2-2 | NA | TRBV10-1 | CASSVTGDTGELFF | TGCGCCAGCAGTGTTACCGGGGACACCGGGGAGCTGTTTTTT
many | 17 | TRBJ2-7 | TRBD2 | TRBV6-5 | CASSYLVTSGGSFEQYF | TGTGCCAGCAGTTACTTGGTGACTAGCGGGGGCTCCTTCGAGCAGTACTTC
many | 15 | TRBJ2-7 | NA | TRBV6-1 | CAAVGYTILSYEQYF | TGTGCCGCGGTGGGCTACACAATCCTATCCTACGAGCAGTACTTC
many | 15 | TRBJ2-5 | NA | TRBV25-1 | CASSEPGGFQETQYF | TGTGCCAGCAGTGAACCCGGGGGTTTCCAAGAGACCCAGTACTTC
many | 14 | TRBJ2-7 | NA | TRBV9 | CASTQLAEGGEQYF | TGTGCCAGCACCCAGTTGGCAGAAGGAGGCGAGCAGTACTTC
few | 20 | TRBJ2-5 | NA | TRBV3-1 | CASSHGILGSSRANKETQYF | TGTGCCAGCAGCCATGGTATTTTGGGTTCTAGCAGGGCAAACAAAGAGACCCAGTACTTC
NA | 13 | TRBJ2-7 | NA | TRBV9 | CASRDPGAVEQYF | TGTGCCAGCAGGGACCCGGGGGCGGTCGAGCAGTACTTC